This T cell receptor (beta chain) was captured by sequencing in a study of T cell responses to AZD1222 COVID-19 vaccine. Study results and caveats: Nearly half of the spike-specific TCRs reportedly recognize variant regions that carry no mutations. Two doses of AZD1222 preceded a rise in Spike-specific TCR breadth and depth.

Concerning this clone: The antigen remains unidentified.

Clones were sequenced by immunoSEQ multiplex PCR, and TCRdb holds only the in-frame ones, with some missing. The sample carries about 78,000 clones, roughly 82% recorded once. CDR3 length: 13 amino acids. The V and J ends lost 10 bases and 7 bases respectively, with 17 bases between them. Germline-derived CDR1 and CDR2 are MNHNY and SVGAGI (reference sequence). The V and J genes are TRBV6-6 and TRBJ2-1; no firm D call. Sequenced material: peripheral blood, taken on day 0 of AZD1222 vaccination. The receptor's source is an adult in good health. CDR3 amino acids: CATRKVEKNEQFF. The CDR3 nucleotides are TGTGCCACCCGTAAAGTAGAAAAGAATGAGCAGTTCTTC.